The source of this TCR beta chain is a study of T cell responses to AZD1222 COVID-19 vaccine. Study outcomes and limitations: Spike-wide coverage was observed for vaccine-associated CD4 TCRs, with dominant responses at 160-218 and 743-854. Seropositive at baseline were only five or six AZD1222 recipients.

Germline V lookup: CDR1 MNHNY, CDR2 SVGAGI (reference sequence). CDR3 length equals 12 residues. Trimming took 5 bases from V and 6 from J, leaving 10 bases between them. About this clone: Its antigen is undetermined.

The data were produced by immunoSEQ multiplex PCR, yet TCRdb's version contains in-frame clones alone and is incomplete. The table records more than 70,000 clones, under 95% of them present only once. V is TRBV6-6 and J is TRBJ1-1; no definite D call. The clonotype comes from an adult in good health. This sample comprised peripheral blood, obtained on day 0 of AZD1222 vaccination. The CDR3 loop is CASSEDGSEAFF. For the CDR3, the DNA is TGTGCCAGCAGTGAGGACGGTTCTGAAGCTTTCTTT.